This TCR beta chain was sequenced in a study of chemoradiotherapy in HPV16-positive cancers. General study findings and limits: In HPV16-positive patients, HPV-responsive T-cell expansion tracked better recurrence-free survival.

CDR1 SGHRS and CDR2 YFSETQ come from the germline V gene. Trimming cost V 5 bases and J 0 bases, with 12 bases left between them. The CDR3 sequence is 14 residues long. Points on this clone: Its antigen is unidentified.

Clones were sequenced by immunoSEQ multiplex PCR, and TCRdb holds only the in-frame ones, with some missing. The table records about 24,000 clones, around 94% of them present only once. Over chemoradiotherapy, repertoires were sampled more than once. The receptor was derived from a human donor with HPV-associated anogenital cancer. The sample was gathered from a patient who underwent chemoradiotherapy. The rearrangement links TRBV5-1 to TRBJ2-7; D possibly corresponds to TRBD2 (5 bases). This chain's CDR3 is CASREDSFSYEQYF. In DNA, the CDR3 is TGCGCCAGCAGGGAGGATTCCTTCTCCTACGAGCAGTACTTC.